The TCR beta chain described here comes from a study of CD8 T cells in ankylosing spondylitis. Findings and limits, study-wide: Eight highly homologous variants formed a TCR beta motif that appeared characteristic of ankylosing spondylitis blood.

On this clonotype: Its specificity is unknown.

Quantitative 5'-RACE with molecular barcodes generated TCR beta libraries. From the 5' RACE reads, TCRdb called clonotypes with MiXCR, one entry per CDR3 protein. The data show a few hundred thousand distinct CDR3 sequences, under 25% seen once. Germline lookup yields CDR1 SEHNR and CDR2 FQNEAQ (reference sequence). Trimming shortened V by 1 base and J by 8 bases, and 12 bases separated the two germline ends. The CDR3 runs to 14 residues. The receptor was isolated from a male donor with ankylosing spondylitis. V and J are TRBV7-9 and TRBJ2-1; D uncertain. Sequencing was performed on blood, either unsorted or a sorted T cell fraction (not recorded which). The CDR3 DNA reads as TGTGCCAGCAGCTTAGGTTTTTGGGAAGATGAGCAGTTCTTC. Translating it yields CASSLGFWEDEQFF. Full variable domain (outside the CDR3, taken from reference TRBV7-9 and TRBJ2-1): DTGVSQNPRHKITKRGQNVTFRCDPISEHNRLYWYRQTLGQGPEFLTYFQNEAQLEKSRLLSDRFSAERPKGSFSTLEIQRTEQGDSAMYLCASSLGFWEDEQFFGPGTRLTVL.